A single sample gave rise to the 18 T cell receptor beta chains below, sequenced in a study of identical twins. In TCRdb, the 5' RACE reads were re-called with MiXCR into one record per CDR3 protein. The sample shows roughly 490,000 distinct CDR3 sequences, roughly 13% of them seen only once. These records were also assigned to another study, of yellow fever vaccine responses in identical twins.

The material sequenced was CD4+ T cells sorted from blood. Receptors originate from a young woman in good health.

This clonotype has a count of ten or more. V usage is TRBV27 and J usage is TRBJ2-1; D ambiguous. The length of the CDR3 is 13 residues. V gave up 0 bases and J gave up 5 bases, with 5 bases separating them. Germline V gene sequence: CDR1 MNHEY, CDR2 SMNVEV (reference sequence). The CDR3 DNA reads TGTGCCAGCAGTTTATCGGCAAACAATGAGCAGTTCTTC. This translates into CASSLSANNEQFF.

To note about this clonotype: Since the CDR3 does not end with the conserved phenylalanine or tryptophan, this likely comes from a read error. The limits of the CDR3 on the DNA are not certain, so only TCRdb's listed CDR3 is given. CDR3 in amino acids: CVTSSGTSGGRLGLI. The chain recombines TRBV15 with TRBJ2-1; the table gives TRBD2 as D, unverified against the DNA. The CDR3 comprises 15 residues, both ends counted. Germline V gene sequence: CDR1 LNHNV, CDR2 YYDKDF (reference sequence).

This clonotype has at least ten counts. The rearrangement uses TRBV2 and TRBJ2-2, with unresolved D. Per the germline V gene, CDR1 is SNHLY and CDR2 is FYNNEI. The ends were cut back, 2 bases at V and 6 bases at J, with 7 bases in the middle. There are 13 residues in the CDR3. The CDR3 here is CASSEILAGELFF. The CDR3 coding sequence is TGTGCCAGCAGTGAAATTCTAGCCGGGGAGCTGTTTTTT.

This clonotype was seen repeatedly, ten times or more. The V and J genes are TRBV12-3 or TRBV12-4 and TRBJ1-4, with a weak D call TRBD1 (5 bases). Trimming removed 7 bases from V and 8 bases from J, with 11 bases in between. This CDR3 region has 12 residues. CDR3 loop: CASNPGGEKLFF. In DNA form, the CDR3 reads TGTGCCAGCAACCCGGGGGGGGAAAAACTGTTTTTT.

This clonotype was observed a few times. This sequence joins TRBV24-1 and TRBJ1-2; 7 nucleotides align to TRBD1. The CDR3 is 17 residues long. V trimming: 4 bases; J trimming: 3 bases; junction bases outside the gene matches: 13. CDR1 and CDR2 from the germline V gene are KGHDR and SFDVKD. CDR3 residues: CATSDTRAGDRHYGYTF. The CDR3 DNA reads TGTGCCACCAGTGACACACGAGCCGGGGACAGACACTATGGCTACACCTTC.

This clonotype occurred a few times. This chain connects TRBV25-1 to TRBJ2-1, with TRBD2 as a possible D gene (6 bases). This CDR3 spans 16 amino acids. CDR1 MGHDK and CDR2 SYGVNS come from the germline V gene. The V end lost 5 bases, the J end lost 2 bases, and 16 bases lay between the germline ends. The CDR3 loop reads CASSRSRRGTYNEQFF. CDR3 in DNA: TGTGCCAGCAGTCGTTCAAGGAGGGGAACCTACAATGAGCAGTTCTTC.

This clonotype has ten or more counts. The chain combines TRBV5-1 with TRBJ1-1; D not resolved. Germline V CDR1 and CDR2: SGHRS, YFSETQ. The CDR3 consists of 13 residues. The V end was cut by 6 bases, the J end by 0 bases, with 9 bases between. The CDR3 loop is CASKGKLNTEAFF. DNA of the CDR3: TGCGCCAGCAAGGGCAAGTTGAACACTGAAGCTTTCTTT.

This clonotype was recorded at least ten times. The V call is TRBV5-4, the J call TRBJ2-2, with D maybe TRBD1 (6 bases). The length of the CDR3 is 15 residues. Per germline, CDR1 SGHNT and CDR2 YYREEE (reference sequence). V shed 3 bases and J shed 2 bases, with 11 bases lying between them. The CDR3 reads CASSSGTLNTGELFF. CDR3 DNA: TGTGCCAGCAGCTCCGGGACACTTAACACCGGGGAGCTGTTTTTT. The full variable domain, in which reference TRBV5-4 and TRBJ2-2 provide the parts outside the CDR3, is ETGVTQSPTHLIKTRGQQVTLRCSSQSGHNTVSWYQQALGQGPQFIFQYYREEENGRGNFPPRFSGLQFPNYSSELNVNALELDDSALYLCASSSGTLNTGELFFGEGSRLTVL.

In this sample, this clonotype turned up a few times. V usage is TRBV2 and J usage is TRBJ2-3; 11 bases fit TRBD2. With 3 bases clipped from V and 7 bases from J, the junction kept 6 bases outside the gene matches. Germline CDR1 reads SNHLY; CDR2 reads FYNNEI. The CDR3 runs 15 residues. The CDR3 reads CASSEEASGGNTQYF. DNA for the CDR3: TGTGCCAGCAGTGAGGAGGCTAGCGGGGGGAATACGCAGTATTTT. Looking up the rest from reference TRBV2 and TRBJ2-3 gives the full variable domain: EPEVTQTPSHQVTQMGQEVILRCVPISNHLYFYWYRQILGQKVEFLVSFYNNEISEKSEIFDDQFSVERPDGSNFTLKIRSTKLEDSAMYFCASSEEASGGNTQYFGPGTRLTVL.

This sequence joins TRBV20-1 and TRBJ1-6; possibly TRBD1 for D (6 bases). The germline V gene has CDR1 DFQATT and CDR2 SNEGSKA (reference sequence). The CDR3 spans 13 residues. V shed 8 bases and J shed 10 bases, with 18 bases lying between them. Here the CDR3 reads CSPLGGVGSPLHF. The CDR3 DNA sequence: TGCAGTCCACTAGGGGGGGTAGGGTCACCCCTCCACTTT.

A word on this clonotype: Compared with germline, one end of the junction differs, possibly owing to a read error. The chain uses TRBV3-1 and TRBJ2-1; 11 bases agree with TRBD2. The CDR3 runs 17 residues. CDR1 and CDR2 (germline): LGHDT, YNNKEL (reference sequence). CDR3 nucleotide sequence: TGTGCCAGAAGCCAAGAGTCCCTGACTAGCGGGAACAATGAGCAGTTCTTC. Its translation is CARSQESLTSGNNEQFF.

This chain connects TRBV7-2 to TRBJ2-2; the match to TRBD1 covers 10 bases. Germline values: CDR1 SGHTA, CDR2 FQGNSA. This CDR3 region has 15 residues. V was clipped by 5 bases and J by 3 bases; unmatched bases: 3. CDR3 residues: CASSRQGADTGELFF. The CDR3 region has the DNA TGTGCCAGCAGCCGACAGGGGGCGGACACCGGGGAGCTGTTTTTT. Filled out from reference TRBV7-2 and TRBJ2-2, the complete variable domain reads GAGVSQSPSNKVTEKGKDVELRCDPISGHTALYWYRQSLGQGLEFLIYFQGNSAPDKSGLPSDRFSAERTGGSVSTLTIQRTQQEDSAVYLCASSRQGADTGELFFGEGSRLTVL.

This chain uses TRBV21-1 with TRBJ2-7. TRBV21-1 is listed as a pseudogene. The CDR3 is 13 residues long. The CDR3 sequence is CASSKSESYEQYF. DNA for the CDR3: TGTGCCAGCAGCAAATCTGAGTCCTACGAGCAGTACTTC.

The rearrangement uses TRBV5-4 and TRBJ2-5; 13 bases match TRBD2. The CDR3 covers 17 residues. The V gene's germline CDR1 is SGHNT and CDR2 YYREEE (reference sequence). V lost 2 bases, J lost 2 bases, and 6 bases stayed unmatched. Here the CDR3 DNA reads TGTGCCAGCAGCTTAGGGCCGACTAGCGGGGGGCAAGAGACCCAGTACTTC. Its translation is CASSLGPTSGGQETQYF. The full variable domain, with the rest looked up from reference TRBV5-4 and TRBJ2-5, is ETGVTQSPTHLIKTRGQQVTLRCSSQSGHNTVSWYQQALGQGPQFIFQYYREEENGRGNFPPRFSGLQFPNYSSELNVNALELDDSALYLCASSLGPTSGGQETQYFGPGTRLLVL.

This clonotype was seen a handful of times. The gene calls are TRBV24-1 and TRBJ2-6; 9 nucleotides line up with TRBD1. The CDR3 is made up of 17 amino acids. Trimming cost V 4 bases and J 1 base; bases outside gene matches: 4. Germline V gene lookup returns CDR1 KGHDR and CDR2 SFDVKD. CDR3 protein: CATSDLGQGSGANVLTF. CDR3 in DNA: TGTGCCACCAGTGACTTGGGACAGGGATCTGGGGCCAACGTCCTGACTTTC.

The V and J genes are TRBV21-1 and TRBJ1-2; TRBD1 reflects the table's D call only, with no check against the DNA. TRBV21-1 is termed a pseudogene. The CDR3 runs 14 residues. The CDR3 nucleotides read TGTGCCAGCAGCAAAGGTGGGACAGACTATGGCTACACCTTC. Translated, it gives CASSKGGTDYGYTF.

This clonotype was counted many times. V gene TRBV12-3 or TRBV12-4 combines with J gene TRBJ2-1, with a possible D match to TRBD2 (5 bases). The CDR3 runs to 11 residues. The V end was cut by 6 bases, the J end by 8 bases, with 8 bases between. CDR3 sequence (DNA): TGTGCCAGCAGGCGGGCCCATGAGCAGTTCTTC. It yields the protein CASRRAHEQFF.

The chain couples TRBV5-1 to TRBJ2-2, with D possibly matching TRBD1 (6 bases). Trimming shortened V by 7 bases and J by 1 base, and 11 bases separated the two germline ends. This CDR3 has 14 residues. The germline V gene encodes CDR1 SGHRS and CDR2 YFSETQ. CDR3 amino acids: CASEGQLNTGELFF. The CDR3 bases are TGCGCCAGCGAGGGACAACTGAACACCGGGGAGCTGTTTTTT.